This T cell receptor beta chain was sequenced during a study of T cells after yellow fever vaccination. Study outcomes and limitations: The booster response re-showed most primary clones: approximately 95% CD4, approximately 90% CD8. Relatively few clonotypes were ones that appeared in both CD4 and CD8 compartments.

MiXCR was run by TCRdb on the 5' RACE reads, yielding one entry per CDR3 protein. Of nearly 550,000 distinct CDR3 sequences in the sample, less than 20% were seen once. The CDR3 is 14 amino acids. The J segment lost 5 bases and the V segment lost 5 bases, leaving 8 bases of the junction unmatched. Comment on this clonotype: Its target is not known.

The source material was PBMCs, sampled 15 days after the yellow fever booster vaccination. The sequence was obtained from a man aged 25 to 40 who received the YFV17D yellow fever vaccine. V gene TRBV12-3 or TRBV12-4 combines with J gene TRBJ2-7; TRBD2 matches 8 bases. Written as DNA, the CDR3 is TGTGCCAGCAGTCAAATGAGAGCGGGAGACGAGCAGTACTTC. Protein product: CASSQMRAGDEQYF.